This T cell receptor (beta chain) was observed in a study of T cell responses to AZD1222 COVID-19 vaccine (dated by TCRdb to the early 2020s). For context, the study as a whole: AZD1222 recipients with second doses at about 4 weeks or about 12 weeks were pooled, because spike-specific TCR depth and breadth did not differ between schedules. TCR sequencing was performed for 233 trial participants, of whom around 200 were given two doses of AZD1222 and some 26 were given two doses of MenACWY control vaccine. Trial participants were enrolled by age into 18-55, 56-69 and 70-plus year subgroups, with roughly 160, 29 and 62 TCR-sequenced participants respectively. The research as a whole found: Conclusions about previously exposed vaccinees are limited, since just six or seven AZD1222 recipients were seropositive for SARS-CoV-2 at baseline. Participants were mostly white British, with more females than males. The authors suggested clonal diversity may have been underestimated. After two AZD1222 doses, spike-specific TCR breadth and depth were significantly higher than at day 0 and than in MenACWY recipients. Reportedly, close to half of the unique spike-specific TCRs recognized epitopes lying outside the regions that are mutated in the B.1.351 and B.1.1.7 variants. Because no samples from the day 14 peak response were available, repertoires could be characterized only after the peak T cell response. CD4 TCRs associated with the vaccine covered the entire spike protein, and the dominant responses were in regions 160-218 and 743-854. The 56-69-year group was small, and its depth increase did not reach significance, likely because of low power.

This specimen's time point label, interpreted: baseline before first vaccination. Samples from vaccinated people were obtained from the UK trials COV001 and COV002, which included a single-blind randomized controlled phase 2/3 trial of AZD1222 (ChAdOx1 nCoV-19) in healthy adults. For TCRbeta chain sequencing, PBMC samples were collected from trial participants at day 0 and at day 28 after the second dose. Notes on this clone: This clone's antigen is unknown. Base qualities were left out, and no much larger clone turns up one base away.

The CDR3 regions of human TCRbeta chains were subjected to immunosequencing. Per the original workflow: TCRs in the repertoires were matched against a reference library of SARS-CoV-2-specific TCRs that had been generated with the MIRA antigen-specificity platform. Breadth was defined as the fraction of unique TCRs that were SARS-CoV-2-associated. Depth was defined as the fraction of total T cells that were SARS-CoV-2-associated. Each spike-specific TCR was assigned to its reactive spike region and to a CD4 or CD8 class using the MIRA data. Log10-transformed breadth and depth values were compared by one-way ANOVA with Sidak's multiple comparisons tests. TCRdb carries this immuneACCESS record with in-frame sequences only. Its versions omit some clonotypes, under half of them owing to an unresolved V gene in the studies checked, with the rest unexplained. That table is the source of V, J and clone size, and D and trimming were worked out from the DNA. This sample comprises about 110,000 clones, roughly 90% of them detected only once. Of the sample, around 4.4% is held by the ten largest clones.

The sequencing here drew on peripheral blood, taken on day 0 of AZD1222 vaccination. This receptor was obtained from an adult in good health.

The CDR3 amino acid sequence is: CASSSTWGQGGYGYTF. The DNA reads TGTGCCAGCAGCTCAACATGGGGACAGGGAGGCTATGGCTACACCTTC. The rearranged chain carries TRBV7-8 and TRBJ1-2; TRBD1 matches 9 bases in the middle. V has 4 bases trimmed and J has 4 bases trimmed; junction bases matching no gene number 10. CDR1 and CDR2 are read off the germline V gene as SGHVS and FQNEAQ. The CDR3 covers 16 residues, taking in both the cysteine and the phenylalanine. Left in the record is the CDR3 DNA by itself, 48 bases read in frame from the first base.